This T cell receptor beta chain came from a study of graft-versus-host responses after intestinal transplantation. Method: immunoSEQ multiplex PCR; TCRdb's copy keeps in-frame clones and lacks some. The data show about 26,000 clones, with 82% seen just once and roughly 0.7% held by the top ten. In the case of this clone: The antigen is undetermined.

This CDR3 comprises 15 residues. Per germline, CDR1 MNHNS and CDR2 SASEGT. V shed 7 bases, J shed 6 bases, and the junction held 14 bases outside the gene matches. The sequencing used unstimulated CD4+ T cells sorted from spleen or lymph node cells, collected before intestinal transplant. The V and J genes are TRBV6-1 and TRBJ1-2; 7 positions agree with TRBD1. This sequence originates from a human donor who received an intestinal transplant. CDR3 protein: CASIEGRRGRDGYTF. For the CDR3, the DNA is TGTGCCAGCATCGAAGGGAGGAGGGGGCGAGATGGCTACACCTTC.